This is a list of T cell receptor beta chains from one sample in a study of technical replicates of blood from several donors. Sequencing was performed with immunoSEQ multiplex PCR; in TCRdb, only in-frame clones are kept and a portion is missing. The table lists 100,000 or so clones, 95% to 96% of them singletons, with 0.2% to 0.25% in the top ten. Sequenced material: T cells isolated from PBMCs. These receptors came from a human donor in good health. Each CDR3 is given with its conserved first and last residue. Each record gives: V gene, CDR3 protein.

V gene: TRBV6-1; CDR3 protein: CASSEAFVVYGYTF
V gene: TRBV15; CDR3 protein: CATSRDNSRRGLMNTEAFF
V gene: TRBV7-2; CDR3 protein: CASSQDSYGYTF
V gene: TRBV2; CDR3 protein: CASSWTSGYEQYF
V gene: TRBV9; CDR3 protein: CASSLAGGPDTGELFF
V gene: TRBV5-4; CDR3 protein: CASSLNGGGEQYF
V gene: TRBV19; CDR3 protein: CASSIGDSGSSYEQYF
V gene: TRBV14; CDR3 protein: CASSQVTGINYNEQFF
V gene: TRBV7-2; CDR3 protein: CASSLGGLLAGDAYEQYF
V gene: TRBV5-1; CDR3 protein: CASSMELMNTGELFF
V gene: TRBV9; CDR3 protein: CASSVDQVVNTEAFF
V gene: TRBV7-9; CDR3 protein: CASQKEVGVNTEAFF
V gene: TRBV2; CDR3 protein: CASSEWTGKHYGYTF
V gene: TRBV4-2; CDR3 protein: CASSQDSAGGEFTSPLHF
V gene: TRBV23-1; CDR3 protein: CASSFTGGGYEQYF
V gene: TRBV5-8; CDR3 protein: CASSGGTRNTDTQYF
V gene: TRBV5-4; CDR3 protein: CASRPGYANPRDEQYF
V gene: TRBV20-1; CDR3 protein: CSGRNYGYTF
V gene: TRBV11-3; CDR3 protein: CASSQGGGGYTF
V gene: TRBV30; CDR3 protein: CAWTGRGKEAFF
V gene: TRBV2; CDR3 protein: CATQLSPLSLTGNSNTGELFF
V gene: TRBV12-5; CDR3 protein: CASGLVRTGDSIGNTEAFF
V gene: TRBV9; CDR3 protein: CASSVPRTSGGSTGELFF
V gene: TRBV27; CDR3 protein: CASSDPSGPYEQYF
V gene: TRBV5-1; CDR3 protein: CANPGTVPPPYEQYF
V gene: TRBV9; CDR3 protein: CASSSYRGSYEQYF
V gene: TRBV15; CDR3 protein: CATSRGGGSLLDEQFF
V gene: TRBV6-1; CDR3 protein: CASSDAPRGDQPQHF
V gene: TRBV5-5; CDR3 protein: CASSLGDNLNQYF
V gene: TRBV11-3; CDR3 protein: CASSRTGGYEQFF
V gene: TRBV19; CDR3 protein: CASSTLAGGSYGDTQYF
V gene: TRBV7-9; CDR3 protein: CASSRTSGGTFTDTQYF
V gene: TRBV7-2; CDR3 protein: CASSFSGGAQGIQYF
V gene: TRBV5-1; CDR3 protein: CASSFRDRGGNEQFF
V gene: TRBV5-1; CDR3 protein: CASSLDRPNTEAFF
V gene: TRBV2; CDR3 protein: CASSGMGAVNQPQHF
V gene: TRBV7-8; CDR3 protein: CASSSRDSSYEQYF
V gene: TRBV14; CDR3 protein: CASSRGRRSTDTQYF
V gene: TRBV27; CDR3 protein: CASSSRLTSGEETQYF
V gene: TRBV28; CDR3 protein: CASIGISGTKTYTGELFF
V gene: TRBV6-5; CDR3 protein: CASSYSGGGNQPQHF
V gene: TRBV19; CDR3 protein: CASMAGTGDYEQYF
V gene: TRBV25-1; CDR3 protein: CASSLPGGPYEQYF
V gene: TRBV7-9; CDR3 protein: CASSFGVGREGDNEQFF
V gene: TRBV6-5; CDR3 protein: CASSYQGNYGYTF
V gene: TRBV6-6; CDR3 protein: CASSYAKEAFF
V gene: TRBV6-6; CDR3 protein: CASSRTDNTEAFF
V gene: TRBV5-4; CDR3 protein: CASSRLQDYGYTF
V gene: TRBV18; CDR3 protein: CASSPSASSEQYF
V gene: TRBV10-2; CDR3 protein: CASSNGQGRYQPQHF
V gene: TRBV5-4; CDR3 protein: CASSLKGGIPFDEQYF
V gene: TRBV5-1; CDR3 protein: CASRERQPDTDTQYF
V gene: TRBV4-1; CDR3 protein: CASSHPTSGRSYEQYF
V gene: TRBV6-5; CDR3 protein: CASAPVAGFYEQYF
V gene: TRBV5-8; CDR3 protein: CASSLAGGEQYF
V gene: TRBV5-4; CDR3 protein: CASSFPEGTGHNEQFF
V gene: TRBV5-6; CDR3 protein: CASSQGRGGYTF
V gene: TRBV9; CDR3 protein: CASSRGNLNNEQFF